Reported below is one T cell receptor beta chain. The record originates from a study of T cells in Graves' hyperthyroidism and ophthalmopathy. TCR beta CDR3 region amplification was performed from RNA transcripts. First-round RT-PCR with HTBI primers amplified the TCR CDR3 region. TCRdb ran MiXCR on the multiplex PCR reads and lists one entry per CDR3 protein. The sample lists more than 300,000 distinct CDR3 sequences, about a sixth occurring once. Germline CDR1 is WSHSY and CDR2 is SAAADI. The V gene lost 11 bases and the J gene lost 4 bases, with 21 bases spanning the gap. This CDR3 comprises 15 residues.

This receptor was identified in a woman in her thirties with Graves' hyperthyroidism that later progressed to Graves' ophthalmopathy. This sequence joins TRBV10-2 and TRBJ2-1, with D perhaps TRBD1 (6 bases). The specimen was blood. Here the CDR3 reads CAGAQRNRAYNEQFF. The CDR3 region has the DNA TGCGCCGGAGCTCAAAGGAACAGGGCATACAATGAGCAGTTCTTC.